This T cell receptor beta chain was found in a study of cytomegalovirus exposure and HLA in healthy donors. PCR employed 60 Vbeta and 13 Jbeta primers. Data came from immunoSEQ multiplex PCR; TCRdb stores just in-frame clones and leaves some out. The sample consists of around 250,000 clones, about 81% of them appearing once. CDR3 size: 15 residues. CDR1 is SGHTS, CDR2 YDEGEE, per germline. V shed 5 bases, J shed 2 bases, and the junction held 6 bases outside the gene matches. Sequenced input: PBMCs. The chain carries TRBV5-8 and TRBJ2-7, with 11 nucleotides matching TRBD2. This TCR was recovered from a woman aged 60-70 years in good health and CMV-seropositive. The DNA of the CDR3 is TGTGCCAGCAGTATGGGACTAGCGGCACCCTACGAGCAGTACTTC. Its translation is CASSMGLAAPYEQYF.